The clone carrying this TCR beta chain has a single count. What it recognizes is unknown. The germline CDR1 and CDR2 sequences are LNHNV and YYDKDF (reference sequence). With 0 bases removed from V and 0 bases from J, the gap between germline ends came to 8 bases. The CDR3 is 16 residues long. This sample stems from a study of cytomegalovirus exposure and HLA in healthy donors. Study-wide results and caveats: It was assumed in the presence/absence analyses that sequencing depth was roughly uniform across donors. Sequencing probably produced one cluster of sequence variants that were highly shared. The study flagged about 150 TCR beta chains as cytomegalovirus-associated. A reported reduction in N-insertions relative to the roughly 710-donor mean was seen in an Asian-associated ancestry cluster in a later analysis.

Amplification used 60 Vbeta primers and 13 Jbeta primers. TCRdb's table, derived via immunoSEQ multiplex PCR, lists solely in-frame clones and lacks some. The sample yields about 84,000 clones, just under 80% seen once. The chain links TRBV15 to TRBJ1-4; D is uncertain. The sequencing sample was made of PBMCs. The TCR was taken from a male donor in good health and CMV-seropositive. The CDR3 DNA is TGTGCCACCAGCAGAGATCCCCCCGCAACTAATGAAAAACTGTTTTTT. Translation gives CATSRDPPATNEKLFF.